Each of the 27 T cell receptor beta chains below was sequenced from the same sample in a study of glioma-infiltrating T cells. Using RNA template, CDR3s of TCR alpha and beta were amplified with iRepertoire arm-PCR. A single record per CDR3 protein comes from TCRdb applying MiXCR to the multiplex PCR reads. Among around 43,000 distinct CDR3 sequences listed, 20% to 25% were seen once. The sample taken for sequencing was glioma tissue, nonneoplastic brain tissue, or PBMCs (not recorded which). These receptors came from a human donor with low-grade glioma or glioblastoma, undergoing nonglioma brain surgery, or in good health (not recorded which).

This sequence joins TRBV6-1 and TRBJ2-1; D remains ambiguous. The CDR3 is made up of 11 amino acids. Deletions cut 2 bases from V and 10 bases from J, with 6 bases between. Germline V gives CDR1 MNHNS, CDR2 SASEGT. CDR3: CASSEFAEQFF. The CDR3 DNA reads TGTGCCAGCAGTGAATTTGCCGAGCAGTTCTTC.

This clonotype was picked up many times. CDR3 amino acids: CASSPPAGADNEQFF. In DNA, the CDR3 is TGTGCCAGCAGCCCTCCAGCGGGGGCGGACAATGAGCAGTTCTTC. This chain uses TRBV7-7 with TRBJ2-1; 8 bases line up with TRBD2. There are 15 residues in the CDR3. Trimming at V came to 5 bases and at J to 5 bases, leaving 8 bases not matched to a gene. CDR1 is SSHAT, CDR2 FNYEAQ, per germline (reference sequence).

This clonotype was recorded many times. The V call is TRBV10-1, the J call TRBJ2-1, with D possibly matching TRBD1 (6 bases). The CDR3 is 14 amino acids. V dropped 0 bases and J dropped 7 bases, with 10 bases sitting between them. The germline V gene has CDR1 WNHNN and CDR2 SYGVQD (reference sequence). CDR3 protein: CASSESGGRNEQFF. For the CDR3, the DNA is TGCGCCAGCAGTGAGTCAGGGGGTAGGAATGAGCAGTTCTTC.

This clonotype was seen repeatedly, ten times or more. The J gene is TRBJ2-7, the V gene TRBV28, with no clear D. Germline V gives CDR1 MDHEN, CDR2 SYDVKM. This CDR3 contains 12 residues. V was trimmed by 7 bases and J by 2 bases, leaving 9 bases between them. The CDR3, as DNA: TGTGCCAGCAAAAGGACCCCCTACGAGCAGTACTTC. Translating gives CASKRTPYEQYF.

This clonotype has more than one count but fewer than ten. The chain is built from TRBV11-2 and TRBJ2-3; 9 bases map to TRBD2. CDR1 is SGHAT and CDR2 is FQNNGV in the germline V gene. Trimming at V came to 5 bases and at J to 6 bases, leaving 15 bases not matched to a gene. This CDR3 has 17 amino acids. This CDR3 reads CASSHGGLAGSPDTQYF. DNA for the CDR3: TGTGCCAGCAGCCACGGGGGGCTAGCGGGATCCCCCGATACGCAGTATTTT.

This clonotype has at least ten counts. The CDR3 DNA is TGTGCCACCGGTCCGGGTACCTACAATGAGCAGTTCTTC. Translating it yields CATGPGTYNEQFF. The J gene is TRBJ2-1, the V gene TRBV24-1, with unresolved D. The CDR3 extends over 13 amino acids. CDR1 and CDR2 (germline): KGHDR, SFDVKD. Between the trimmed V and J ends, which lost 9 bases and 2 bases, there was a span of 10 bases.

In its sample, this clonotype ranks as medium-sized. The chain combines TRBV28 with TRBJ2-1; D perhaps matches TRBD1 (6 bases). Trimming took 7 bases from V and 4 from J, leaving 14 bases between them. The CDR3 runs to 14 residues. Germline CDR1 reads MDHEN; CDR2 reads SYDVKM. CDR3 nucleotide sequence: TGTGCCAGCATAGGAGACAGGAGATACAATGAGCAGTTCTTC. Translated: CASIGDRRYNEQFF.

This clonotype was detected many times. This chain links TRBV24-1 with TRBJ1-1, with 7 nucleotides matching TRBD1. V gave up 1 base and J gave up 8 bases; unmatched junction bases: 3. CDR3 length: 13 amino acids. The germline V gene encodes CDR1 KGHDR and CDR2 SFDVKD. The DNA of the CDR3 is TGTGCCACCAGTGATTTCATGGGACAGGAAGCTTTCTTT. Translated: CATSDFMGQEAFF.

In this sample, this clonotype turned up many times. The chain is built from TRBV4-2 and TRBJ2-5; 7 positions agree with TRBD1. Looked up from germline, CDR1 is LGHNA and CDR2 is YNFKEQ. Trimming removed 4 bases from V and 2 bases from J; junction bases left unmatched: 10. The CDR3 covers 16 residues. The CDR3 loop reads CASSPFRDSSQETQYF. In DNA form, the CDR3 reads TGTGCCAGCAGCCCATTCAGGGACAGTAGTCAAGAGACCCAGTACTTC.

This clonotype was observed many times. The chain uses TRBV5-1 and TRBJ2-1; perhaps D is TRBD1 or TRBD2 (6 bases each). CDR3 size: 13 residues. CDR1 is SGHRS and CDR2 is YFSETQ in the germline V gene. V lost 7 bases to trimming and J lost 6 bases, with 14 bases between them. The CDR3 DNA is TGCGCCAGCGCGCAAACGGGGGCCAATGAGCAGTTCTTC. Its protein product is CASAQTGANEQFF.

This clonotype was seen ten or more times. V gene TRBV19 combines with J gene TRBJ2-3; D is ambiguous. Trimming stripped 3 bases from V and 4 bases from J, with 2 bases between. This CDR3 spans 11 amino acids. The germline CDR1 and CDR2 sequences are LNHDA and SQIVND (reference sequence). CDR3 sequence: CASSISDTQYF. CDR3 sequence (DNA): TGTGCCAGTAGTATTTCAGATACGCAGTATTTT.

This chain joins TRBV18 and TRBJ1-4, with a weak D call TRBD1 (5 bases). The ends were cut back, 7 bases at V and 2 bases at J, with 11 bases in the middle. The germline V gene encodes CDR1 KGHSH and CDR2 LQKENI. This CDR3 has 14 amino acids. CDR3 sequence (DNA): TGTGCCAGCTTACGGGGGAGCACTAATGAAAAACTGTTTTTT. Residues: CASLRGSTNEKLFF.

This clonotype was observed at least ten times. V usage is TRBV2 and J usage is TRBJ1-2, with a weak D call TRBD1 (5 bases). V lost 7 bases to trimming and J lost 5 bases, with 14 bases between them. Looked up from germline, CDR1 is SNHLY and CDR2 is FYNNEI. The CDR3 loop spans 13 amino acids. CDR3 residues: CASTVAGGYGYTF. The DNA for the CDR3 is TGTGCCAGCACCGTAGCCGGGGGGTATGGCTACACCTTC.

This clonotype was counted many times. The rearrangement links TRBV18 to TRBJ1-1; perhaps TRBD1 as D (6 bases). Looked up from germline, CDR1 is KGHSH and CDR2 is LQKENI. Trimming pared 5 bases from V and 1 base from J, leaving 8 bases between. The CDR3 sequence is 13 residues long. The DNA for the CDR3 is TGTGCCAGCTCATCGGACAGGAACACTGAAGCTTTCTTT. As protein: CASSSDRNTEAFF. The full variable domain, completed using reference TRBV18 and TRBJ1-1, is NAGVMQNPRHLVRRRGQEARLRCSPMKGHSHVYWYRQLPEEGLKFMVYLQKENIIDESGMPKERFSAEFPKEGPSILRIQQVVRGDSAAYFCASSSDRNTEAFFGQGTRLTVV.

In the case of this clonotype: Just one base apart from a much larger clone, this may be a read error. The gene calls are TRBV10-3 and TRBJ1-2; maybe TRBD1 (6 bases). The CDR3 contains 13 residues. V lost 6 bases to trimming and J lost 2 bases, with 10 bases between them. Germline V gene lookup returns CDR1 ENHRY and CDR2 SYGVKD. Here the CDR3 reads CAIRAGENYGYTF. CDR3 nucleotide sequence: TGTGCCATCAGAGCAGGGGAGAACTATGGCTACACCTTC.

This chain connects TRBV7-3 to TRBJ2-3; D is perhaps TRBD2 (6 bases). This CDR3 spans 15 amino acids. Trimming took 6 bases from V and 0 from J, leaving 13 bases between them. CDR1 and CDR2 from the germline V gene are SGHTA and FQGTGA. The CDR3, as DNA: TGTGCCAGCAGAGCCGCGGGGTCTAGCACAGATACGCAGTATTTT. Residues: CASRAAGSSTDTQYF.

The sample holds many counts of this clonotype. This chain uses TRBV6-1 with TRBJ1-1; possibly TRBD1 for D (5 bases). Germline-derived CDR1 and CDR2 are MNHNS and SASEGT. The CDR3 totals 15 residues. V was clipped by 10 bases and J by 4 bases, with 22 bases between them. CDR3 coding DNA: TGTGCCACCGGAGACTGGCAGGGAGGAGGCACTGAAGCTTTCTTT. Its protein is CATGDWQGGGTEAFF.

Regarding this clonotype: This may arise from a read error, as a much more abundant clone is one base away. The rearrangement joins TRBV3-1 to TRBJ2-1; 10 bases line up with TRBD2. The ends lost 1 base at V and 7 bases at J; junction bases unmatched: 4. Per the germline V gene, CDR1 is LGHDT and CDR2 is YNNKEL (reference sequence). There are 15 residues in the CDR3. CDR3 coding DNA: TGTGCCAGCAGCCAAGGTCATAGCGGGAGGAATGAGCAGTTCTTC. This translates into CASSQGHSGRNEQFF.

This clonotype occurred many times. This chain links TRBV10-2 with TRBJ1-2, with D uncertain. The CDR3 has 14 residues. Germline lookup yields CDR1 WSHSY and CDR2 SAAADI. Trimming took off 1 base at V and 6 bases at J, with 12 bases between the two ends. The DNA of the CDR3 is TGCGCCAGCAGTGAGTTGGGCCGGAGGGATGGCTACACCTTC. Translation gives CASSELGRRDGYTF.

This clonotype was seen a few times. J is TRBJ2-1 and V is TRBV4-1; the match to TRBD2 covers 10 bases. Per the germline V gene, CDR1 is MGHRA and CDR2 is YSYEKL. CDR3 length: 15 residues. Trimming at V came to 4 bases and at J to 4 bases, leaving 4 bases not matched to a gene. Here the CDR3 DNA reads TGCGCCAGCAGCCCCAGGACTAGCGGTTACAATGAGCAGTTCTTC. Its protein product is CASSPRTSGYNEQFF.

About this clonotype: A much larger clone differs by one base, so this may be a read error. J is TRBJ2-1 and V is TRBV18; the D gene is possibly TRBD2 (5 bases). The CDR3 loop spans 15 amino acids. Trimming cost V 0 bases and J 10 bases, with 16 bases left between them. Germline values: CDR1 KGHSH, CDR2 LQKENI. This CDR3 is CASSPPRRGDREQFF. CDR3 nucleotides: TGTGCCAGCTCACCACCCCGACGGGGAGATAGAGAGCAGTTCTTC. The full variable domain, with the rest looked up from reference TRBV18 and TRBJ2-1, is NAGVMQNPRHLVRRRGQEARLRCSPMKGHSHVYWYRQLPEEGLKFMVYLQKENIIDESGMPKERFSAEFPKEGPSILRIQQVVRGDSAAYFCASSPPRRGDREQFFGPGTRLTVL.

In this sample, this clonotype turned up many times. Here the CDR3 reads CSARRGYEQFF. DNA for the CDR3: TGCAGTGCTAGAAGAGGTTATGAGCAGTTCTTC. The chain carries TRBV20-1 and TRBJ2-1; D unclear. The CDR3 is 11 amino acids. Between the trimmed V and J ends, which lost 2 bases and 8 bases, there was a span of 7 bases. Germline assignment: CDR1 DFQATT and CDR2 SNEGSKA (reference sequence).

This clonotype showed up many times. The J gene is TRBJ2-1, the V gene TRBV4-1, with 9 bases that match TRBD2. The germline V gene has CDR1 MGHRA and CDR2 YSYEKL. CDR3 size: 17 residues. With V trimmed by 0 bases and J by 3 bases, 6 bases remained unmatched. The CDR3 DNA is TGCGCCAGCAGCCAAGACCCTAGCGGGGCTTACTACAATGAGCAGTTCTTC. Protein: CASSQDPSGAYYNEQFF.

The chain uses TRBV5-1 and TRBJ2-5, with 9 positions matching TRBD1. The ends lost 3 bases at V and 5 bases at J; junction bases unmatched: 11. The length of the CDR3 is 16 residues. Germline V gene data show CDR1 as SGHRS and CDR2 as YFSETQ. In DNA, the CDR3 is TGCGCCAGCAGCTCAACCGGGACAGGGTCGCGGGAGACCCAGTACTTC. Residues: CASSSTGTGSRETQYF.

This rearrangement joins TRBV19 to TRBJ1-5; D gene ambiguous. V lost 10 bases and J lost 2, with 9 bases in between. Germline CDR1 LNHDA, CDR2 SQIVND (reference sequence). CDR3 size: 12 residues. The CDR3 region has the DNA TGTGCCATCGGGGTCGGCAATCAGCCCCAGCATTTT. Translating it yields CAIGVGNQPQHF.

This clonotype was observed at least ten times. The gene calls are TRBV12-3 or TRBV12-4 and TRBJ2-7; D call uncertain. The CDR3 has 14 residues. Trimming pared 6 bases from V and 0 bases from J, leaving 12 bases between. Here the CDR3 reads CASSQGPSSYEQYV. The CDR3 nucleotides read TGTGCCAGCAGCCAAGGACCTAGCTCCTACGAGCAGTACGTC.

This clonotype was seen repeatedly, ten times or more. This chain uses TRBV12-3 or TRBV12-4 with TRBJ1-2; TRBD1 is a possible D gene (6 bases). Trimming removed 0 bases from V and 7 bases from J, with 9 bases in between. The CDR3 has 13 residues. The CDR3 here is CASSLAGGSGYTF. The CDR3, as DNA: TGTGCCAGCAGTTTAGCAGGGGGTAGTGGCTACACCTTC.